This TCR beta chain was obtained from a study of blood T cells in healthy people across ages (dated by TCRdb to about 2015). For the study in its entirety: Template switching captured roughly one uniquely barcoded TCR beta cDNA molecule per two T cells in model experiments. Age-related changes in TCR beta repertoire diversity were measured in the study by deep sequencing normalized with unique cDNA molecular identifiers. The donors were split into four age groups: young (average around 17 years), middle-aged (around 37), aged (over 55) and long-lived (under 90). To avoid experimental bias, donors of different ages were randomly spread across the sequencing lanes. Two additional independent replicas of 1 million unique cDNA reads from the same blood draw were analyzed for two donors (one aged 18 to 30 and one aged 80 or older).

Libraries were prepared through 5' RACE. Sequencing instrument: Illumina HiSeq 2500. A second PCR of 7 to 11 cycles was performed with a sample-barcoded 5' primer and a J-beta primer mix. A unique molecular identifier was introduced onto each TCR beta cDNA molecule by a template-switch 5' adaptor carrying 12 random nucleotides. Each sample yielded at least 2.5 million CDR3-containing paired-end reads. First-strand cDNA synthesis was performed from all RNA using the Mint cDNA synthesis kit, with priming by a TRBC-specific oligonucleotide. All cDNA was treated with uracil-DNA glycosylase and then went through a first 18-cycle PCR with the universal primers M1SS and BC2_uni_R. The source study handled its data this way. For normalization, 1 million high-quality reads, each with a distinct molecular identifier, were randomly selected from each sample. Instead of being binned into consensus sequences, reads with shared molecular identifiers were discarded. CDR3 identification, clonotype clustering and error correction used MiTCR with a Q25 quality threshold and the strictest error-elimination algorithm. Lower-bound total TCR beta diversity was estimated with a nonparametric unseen species model using Euler transformation. The raw public data were reprocessed by TCRdb itself: fastp quality trimming at Q25, MiXCR clonotype calling, in-frame beta chains only. Every distinct CDR3 protein forms one entry, paired with its most common genes and DNA. These V and J calls derive from TCRdb rather than the authors' analysis. The sample contains 1 million to 1.2 million distinct CDR3 sequences, around two fifths of them found a single time. Around 13% of the sample lies in the top ten.

Study-wide conclusions, independent of this receptor: The long-lived group showed more naive CD4+ T cells, fewer expanded clones and increased TCR diversity than the aged group, suggesting age selection. The percentage of naive T cells measured by flow cytometry correlated strongly with observed TCR beta diversity. Conclusive comparison of naive and antigen-experienced compartments was prevented by the profiling of bulk unsorted PBMCs. Because donor CMV infection status was unknown, age-related changes in expanded clonotypes were potentially confounded. Observed TCR beta diversity per million T cells fell roughly linearly with age, and a significant reduction was already apparent by age approximately 41. Total diversity estimates from one million sequenced T cells were considered lower bounds and underestimates.

Donors were 30 to 45 systemically healthy Caucasian individuals from Russia aged roughly 6 to 90 years. Each donor gave ten milliliters of peripheral blood, collected into EDTA-treated Vacutainer tubes. Ficoll-Paque density-gradient centrifugation was used to isolate PBMCs, with at least 6.5 million per sample. Trizol reagent was used to extract total RNA from the PBMCs, yielding at least 5.5 micrograms per sample. Naive CD45RAhigh/CD27high T cell percentages were measured by flow cytometry on a PBMC aliquot from every donor. In this sample, this clonotype turned up many times. Its specific antigen is unknown. No base quality information exists; no much larger clone differs at one position. The CDR3 contains 14 residues, cysteine and phenylalanine counted. Only the CDR3 DNA is retained, 42 bases long and in frame from the first base. The germline ends are 8 bases apart after V is trimmed by 3 bases and J by 0 bases. CDR1 is given as SGDLS and CDR2 as YYNGEE, both from the germline V gene.

The sample was blood. This sequence uses TRBV9 and TRBJ2-3; a weak D assignment points to TRBD1 (6 bases agree). This clonotype was sampled from a man aged 18 to 35 in good health. In nucleotides, the sequence is TGTGCCAGCAGCGCCGGACAGAGCACAGATACGCAGTATTTT. It encodes CASSAGQSTDTQYF. With all but the CDR3 taken from the reference TRBV9 and TRBJ2-3 genes, the full variable domain is: DSGVTQTPKHLITATGQRVTLRCSPRSGDLSVYWYQQSLDQGLQFLIQYYNGEERAKGNILERFSAQQFPDLHSELNLSSLELGDSALYFCASSAGQSTDTQYFGPGTRLTVL.